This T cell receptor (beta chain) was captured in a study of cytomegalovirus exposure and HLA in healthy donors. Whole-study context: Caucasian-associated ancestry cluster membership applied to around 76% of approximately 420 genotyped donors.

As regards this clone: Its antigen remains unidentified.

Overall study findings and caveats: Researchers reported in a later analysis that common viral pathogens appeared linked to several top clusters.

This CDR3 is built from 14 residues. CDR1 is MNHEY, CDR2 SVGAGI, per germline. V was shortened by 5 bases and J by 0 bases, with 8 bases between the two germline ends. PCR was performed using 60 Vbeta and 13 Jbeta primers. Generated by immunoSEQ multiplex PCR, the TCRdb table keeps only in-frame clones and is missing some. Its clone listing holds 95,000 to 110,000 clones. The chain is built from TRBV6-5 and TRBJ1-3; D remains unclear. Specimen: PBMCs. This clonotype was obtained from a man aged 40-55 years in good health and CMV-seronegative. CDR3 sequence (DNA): TGTGCCAGCAGTGAACACAACTCTGGAAACACCATATATTTT. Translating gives CASSEHNSGNTIYF.